The rows below give T cell receptor beta chains drawn from one sample of a study of blood T cell repertoires in COVID-19. Clones were read by immunoSEQ multiplex PCR, and TCRdb kept only the in-frame ones, dropping some. This sample has roughly 420,000 clones, with over 75% found just once. Input material: PBMCs or T cells enriched from blood (not recorded which). These receptors were collected from a woman in her twenties or thirties with acute COVID-19. Each CDR3 is given with its conserved first and last residue. The order of the fields is D gene, V gene, J gene, CDR3 length, clone size, CDR3 DNA, CDR3 protein. A D gene is named only where the DNA matches it firmly. Some rows have no size entry. The others give once, few or many, or a class for an expanded clone.

>TRBD1|TRBV12-5|TRBJ2-1|14|.
TGTGCTAGTGGTAGCCACAGGGGGCGCAATGAGCAGTTCTTC
CASGSHRGRNEQFF
>TRBD1|TRBV7-2|TRBJ1-4|15|.
TGTGCCAGCAGCCTCACAGGGGGTCCGAATGAAAAACTGTTTTTT
CASSLTGGPNEKLFF
>TRBD1|TRBV5-1|TRBJ1-3|19|.
TGCGCCAGCAGCCCCGGGACAGGGTCGCTACGGCAGAGTGGAAACACCATATATTTT
CASSPGTGSLRQSGNTIYF
>TRBD1|TRBV6-6|TRBJ1-4|15|.
TGTGCCAGCAGGAAATCAGGGGGCGGTAATGAAAAACTGTTTTTT
CASRKSGGGNEKLFF
>TRBD1|TRBV6-1|TRBJ1-2|16|.
TGTGCCAGCAGTGAAGGAGCCGGGACAGTCCGCTATGGCTACACCTTC
CASSEGAGTVRYGYTF
>.|TRBV5-1|TRBJ2-3|15|.
TGCGCCAGCAGCTTGTGGCGGGATTCGTTTGATACGCAGTATTTT
CASSLWRDSFDTQYF
>TRBD1|TRBV27|TRBJ2-7|16|once
TGTGCCAGCAGTTTAATGCAGGGGGCTTACTCCTACGAGCAGTACTTC
CASSLMQGAYSYEQYF
>.|TRBV19|TRBJ1-6|12|.
TGTGCCAGTACCAAGGAGGGTTCACCCCTCCACTTT
CASTKEGSPLHF
>.|TRBV9|TRBJ1-5|13|.
TGTGCCAGCAGCCCCGGACAAAATCAGCCCCAGCATTTT
CASSPGQNQPQHF
>.|TRBV24-1|TRBJ2-3|15|.
TGTGCCACCAGTGATTTTAGATCTGACGCAGGTACGCAGTATTTT
CATSDFRSDAGTQYF
>.|TRBV6-6|TRBJ1-6|13|.
TGTGCCAGCAGTGCCCGGGAGAAGGAGGCCCTCCACTTT
CASSAREKEALHF
>.|TRBV9|TRBJ1-4|15|.
TGTGCCAGCAGCGTAGGGGGGACTCCAAATGAAAAACTGTTTTTT
CASSVGGTPNEKLFF
>.|TRBV6-1|TRBJ1-4|17|.
TGTGCCAGCAGTGACCAACCTTTAAGGGACTGGGGTGAAAAACTGTTTTTT
CASSDQPLRDWGEKLFF
>.|TRBV5-6|TRBJ1-2|14|.
TGTGCCAGCAGCTTGGAGGGGTTGAGCTATGGCTACACCTTC
CASSLEGLSYGYTF
>.|TRBV19|TRBJ1-1|14|once
TGTGCCAGTAGTCGGACAGTTCGATACACTGAAGCTTTCTTT
CASSRTVRYTEAFF
>TRBD2|TRBV20-1|TRBJ2-7|14|.
TGCAGTGCTAGTGACCGCGGGGGGACGGACGAGCAGTACTTC
CSASDRGGTDEQYF
>.|TRBV5-4|TRBJ1-2|15|.
TGTGCCAGCAGCTTGAAAGGGGCCGCCCTTTATGGCTACACCTTC
CASSLKGAALYGYTF
>.|TRBV14|TRBJ2-5|18|.
TGTGCCAGCAGCCAAGAATTTCAGGGCGGTCGGTTATGGGAGACCCAGTACTTC
CASSQEFQGGRLWETQYF
>.|TRBV6-6|TRBJ1-6|14|.
TGTGCCAGCACCTTTGGACTTCGTAATTCACCCCTCCACTTT
CASTFGLRNSPLHF
>TRBD1|TRBV4-2|TRBJ2-1|17|.
TGTGCCAGCAGCCGAGGTCAGGGGGAGAGCTCCTACAATGAGCAGTTCTTC
CASSRGQGESSYNEQFF
>.|TRBV19|TRBJ1-1|15|.
TGTGCCAGTAGTACGACAGACCGGCCGGATACTGAAGCTTTCTTT
CASSTTDRPDTEAFF
>TRBD1|TRBV6-5|TRBJ2-2|15|.
TGTGCCAGCAGGGGGGGACAGGGAGACACCGGGGAGCTGTTTTTT
CASRGGQGDTGELFF
>TRBD2|TRBV29-1|TRBJ2-7|12|.
TGCAGCGTTGGTTGGGGGGGTCTCGAGCAGTACTTC
CSVGWGGLEQYF
>.|TRBV27|TRBJ2-1|13|once
TGTGCCAGCCGACAGAACTGGAACAATGAGCAGTTCTTC
CASRQNWNNEQFF
>.|TRBV13|TRBJ1-2|14|.
TGTGCCAGCAGCTTAGGGCGGGGTGACTATGGCTACACCTTC
CASSLGRGDYGYTF
>TRBD1|TRBV7-9|TRBJ1-1|14|once
TGTGCCATACGAGTCGAGGGGGCTGGGACTGAAGCTTTCTTT
CAIRVEGAGTEAFF
>TRBD2|TRBV15|TRBJ2-4|16|.
TGTGCCACCAGCAGAGAGGTGTTGGGGAGGGGAAACATTCAGTACTTC
CATSREVLGRGNIQYF
>TRBD1|TRBV5-1|TRBJ1-1|16|once
TGCGCCAGCAGCTTGTGGACAGGGGTCTTGAACACTGAAGCTTTCTTT
CASSLWTGVLNTEAFF
>TRBD2|TRBV9|TRBJ2-1|15|once
TGTGCCAGCAGCCAGAGCGGGGGGGTCAGAAATGAGCAGTTCTTC
CASSQSGGVRNEQFF
>TRBD1|TRBV18|TRBJ1-4|13|.
TGTGCCAGCTCACCACAGACAGGGGAAAAACTGTTTTTT
CASSPQTGEKLFF
>TRBD2|TRBV10-3|TRBJ2-3|12|.
TGTGCCATCCGGGGGGGGGCAGATACGCAGTATTTT
CAIRGGADTQYF
>.|TRBV19|TRBJ1-3|16|.
TGTGCCAGTAGTAGCCCCGGGGGTAACTCTGGAAACACCATATATTTT
CASSSPGGNSGNTIYF
>.|TRBV5-5|TRBJ1-5|14|.
TGTGCCAGCAGCTCCTCTTATAGCAATCAGCCCCAGCATTTT
CASSSSYSNQPQHF
>TRBD1|TRBV27|TRBJ1-4|16|.
TGTGCCAGCAGTTTATTTTCGAGACAGGGGTTGGGAAAACTGTTTTTT
CASSLFSRQGLGKLFF
>.|TRBV5-1|TRBJ1-2|14|.
TGCGCCAGCAGCTTGGATCCCCAGGGCTATGGCTACACCTTC
CASSLDPQGYGYTF
>.|TRBV5-6|TRBJ1-2|13|.
TGTGCCAGCAGCTTGCTCGGGGAGTTTGGCTACACCTTC
CASSLLGEFGYTF
>.|TRBV11-2|TRBJ1-6|15|.
TGTGCCAGCAGCTCCCACGGACAAAAGAATTCACCCCTCCACTTT
CASSSHGQKNSPLHF
>.|TRBV3-1/TRBV3-2|TRBJ2-7|12|.
TGTGCCAGCAGCCAAGGCCGAGGCGAGCAGTACTTC
CASSQGRGEQYF
>TRBD2|TRBV2|TRBJ2-3|14|.
TGTGCCAGCAGTAGCGGGGGCCGCACAGATACGCAGTATTTT
CASSSGGRTDTQYF
>.|TRBV29-1|TRBJ1-2|14|.
TGCAGCGTCGCCAGGGGTTGGGCTAACTATGGCTACACCTTC
CSVARGWANYGYTF
>TRBD1|TRBV3-1/TRBV3-2|TRBJ1-6|15|.
TGTGCCAGCGGGGGATCCGGGACAGTAAATTCACCCCTCCACTTT
CASGGSGTVNSPLHF
>TRBD2|TRBV5-4|TRBJ2-5|14|.
TGTGCCAGCAGCTTGGCTAGCGGGGGCGAGACCCAGTACTTC
CASSLASGGETQYF
>TRBD1|TRBV5-4|TRBJ1-6|15|.
TGTGCCAGCAGGGAGGGACAGGGTAGTAATTCACCCCTCCACTTT
CASREGQGSNSPLHF
>.|TRBV6-6|TRBJ1-3|15|.
TGTGCCAGCAGTTCTTCCGGGAGCTCTGGAAACACCATATATTTT
CASSSSGSSGNTIYF
>.|TRBV19|TRBJ1-4|13|.
TGTGCCAGTACCTCCCGGTTGAGTGAAAAACTGTTTTTT
CASTSRLSEKLFF